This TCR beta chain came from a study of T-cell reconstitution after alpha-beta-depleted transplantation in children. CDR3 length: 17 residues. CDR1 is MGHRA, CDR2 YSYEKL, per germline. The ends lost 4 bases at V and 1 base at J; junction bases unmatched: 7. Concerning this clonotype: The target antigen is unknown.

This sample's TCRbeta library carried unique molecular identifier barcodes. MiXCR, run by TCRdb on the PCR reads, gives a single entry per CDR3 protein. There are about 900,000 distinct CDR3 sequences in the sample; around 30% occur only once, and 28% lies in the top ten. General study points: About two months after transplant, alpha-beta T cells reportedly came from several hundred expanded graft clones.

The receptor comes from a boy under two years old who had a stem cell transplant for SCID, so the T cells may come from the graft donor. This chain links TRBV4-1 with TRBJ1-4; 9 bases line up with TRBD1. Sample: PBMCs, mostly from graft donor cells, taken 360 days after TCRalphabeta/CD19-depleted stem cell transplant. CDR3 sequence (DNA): TGCGCCAGCAGCCCGACGGACAGGGGAGTAACTAATGAAAAACTGTTTTTT. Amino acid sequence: CASSPTDRGVTNEKLFF.